This T cell receptor beta chain comes out of a study of blood T cell repertoires in COVID-19 (dated by TCRdb to 2019 to 2021). A note on the overall study: Collaborator samples came from the United States, Italy and Spain and covered acute and convalescent phases of COVID-19. A de-identified subject ID, COVID-19 status, age in years and sex were almost always included in the sample metadata. The prospective study material was composed of cDNA or gDNA derived from T cells, B-cell-depleted T cells, or PBMCs. Where available, HLA class I and class II types were taken from metadata supplied by the sample provider and were not determined by assay-based typing. Deeply sampled blood TCRbeta repertoires from subjects exposed to, actively infected with, or recovered from COVID-19 were included in the dataset. The repertoires were released in a freely available public database meant as a resource for research on the immune response to SARS-CoV-2. The samples were drawn from two sources: the first 160 participants of the ongoing ImmuneRACE study, and approximately 1,300 subjects contributed by 6 global collaborators.

The immunoSEQ Assay, a bias-controlled multiplex PCR, was used to amplify TCRbeta CDR3 regions from genomic DNA. Turning to the authors' computational methods: The number of nucleated cells in each sample was estimated from the amplification of reference gene primers within the assay. Sequence reads were collapsed and filtered to measure the absolute abundance of every unique TCRbeta CDR3 rearrangement. For each sample, productive Simpson clonality was calculated as the square root of Simpson's diversity index over productive rearrangements. What TCRdb holds here is the immuneACCESS table cut down to in-frame rearrangements. Part of the clones is not present; checked against another copy, under half of the missing clones reflect an unresolved V gene, and the others are unexplained. Clone size and V and J calls were adopted from that table, with D and trimming inferred from the DNA. The sample table contains some 300,000 clones; only one count was recorded for around 90% of them. Jointly, the top ten make up just under 6.5% of the sample.

Results the study describes overall, beyond this receptor: The quantity of clinical and demographic metadata differed by source and by participant and was supplied without curation.

As to this clone: What antigen it recognizes has not been identified. Per-base quality was not reported, and no clone a single base away is much larger than it.

At one collaborating source in Seattle, patients were enrolled during active infection and were followed longitudinally through the course of disease. Collaborating institutions collected whole blood in K2EDTA tubes following their own protocols. For TCRbeta analysis, collaborators shipped samples as frozen whole blood, isolated PBMCs, or DNA extracted from either of those sample types. Sequenced: peripheral blood. The receptor comes from a woman aged 50 to 60 with COVID-19, enrolled during active disease.

DNA sequence: TGCGCCAGCAGCCCCTCGCGGGCGGGAGAGACCTATAATTCACCCCTCCACTTT. The translation is CASSPSRAGETYNSPLHF. Recombination joined TRBV5-1 with TRBJ1-6, with no confidently assigned D gene. The CDR3 runs 18 amino acids, cysteine and phenylalanine included. The entry retains the CDR3 DNA only, 54 bases that are in frame from base 1. The germline V gene sets CDR1 to SGHRS and CDR2 to YFSETQ. Relative to germline, V is 4 bases shorter and J is 2 bases shorter, with 19 bases between their ends.